These 7 T cell receptor beta chains came from one sample sequenced in a study of T cell clonality in common variable immunodeficiency. Generated by immunoSEQ multiplex PCR, the TCRdb table keeps only in-frame clones and is missing some. The table lists 80,000 or so clones, with no singletons. The sample consisted of peripheral blood mononuclear cells. The source of these receptors is a person aged 18 to 75 in good health.

The sample holds many counts of this clone. The part of the CDR3 DNA that was read is TGTGCCAGCAGCTTGGGACAGATAAATCAGCCC. As protein: CASSLGQINQP. The complete CDR3 sequence is CASSLGQINQPQHF. The chain recombines TRBV5-6 with TRBJ1-5; the D gene is possibly TRBD1 (5 bases). The read ends 3 residues early relative to the CDR3; the germline J gene fills the gap. The CDR3 consists of 14 residues. Germline assignment: CDR1 SGHDT and CDR2 YYEEEE. V dropped 0 bases and J dropped 4 bases, with 8 bases sitting between them.

In its sample, this clone was seen many times. The observed sequence ends 3 residues before the CDR3 terminus, with the missing tail filled in from the germline J gene. This chain uses TRBV7-9 with TRBJ2-7, with 8 nucleotides matching TRBD2. The junction had 6 bases not matched to a gene; V was cut back by 5 bases and J by 0 bases. The CDR3 runs to 15 residues. CDR1 and CDR2 from the germline V gene are SEHNR and FQNEAQ (reference sequence). The CDR3 bases that were read are TGTGCCAGCAGCGATACTAGCGGCGTCTCCTACGAG. Protein: CASSDTSGVSYE. The entire CDR3 is CASSDTSGVSYEQYF.

This clone appeared many times. From the germline J gene comes the end of the CDR3, since the read stops 3 residues before it. This chain connects TRBV3-1 (or the pseudogene TRBV3-2) to TRBJ2-7, with D hard to call. The germline gives CDR1 LGHDT, CDR2 YNNKEL (reference sequence). The CDR3 runs to 13 residues. V gave up 5 bases and J gave up 4 bases, with 12 bases separating them. CDR3 sequence reads: CASSYSTVYEQYF. Partial CDR3 DNA: TGTGCCAGCAGCTACTCTACAGTATACGAG.

Ten or more counts support this clone. From the germline J gene comes the end of the CDR3, since the read stops 3 residues before it. The chain carries TRBV11-1 and TRBJ2-7, with 8 bases matching TRBD1. J was trimmed by 6 bases and V by 4 bases; bases with no gene match: 5. The CDR3 has 13 residues. Germline V CDR1 and CDR2: SGHAT, FQDESV (reference sequence). CDR3 residues: CASSSRGRIEQYF. The covered CDR3 bases are TGTGCCAGCAGCTCCAGGGGGCGCATCGAG.

This clone was seen many times. The read stops 3 residues short of the end of the CDR3; the missing end is completed from the germline J gene. The V call is TRBV12-5, the J call TRBJ2-1; 9 positions agree with TRBD2. The CDR3 is 14 amino acids. Trimming at V came to 5 bases and at J to 4 bases, leaving 3 bases not matched to a gene. From germline, CDR1 is LGHNT and CDR2 FRNRAP. Incomplete CDR3 DNA: TGTGCTAGTGGTCCGAGCGGGAGGTACAATGAG. Translating gives CASGPSGRYNE. The complete CDR3 reads CASGPSGRYNEQFF.

This clone was seen ten or more times. The CDR3 is cut off 3 residues early in the read; its end comes from the germline J gene. The rearrangement joins TRBV7-3 to TRBJ2-1; 8 positions agree with TRBD2. V lost 8 bases, J lost 5 bases, and 11 bases stayed unmatched. Looked up from germline, CDR1 is SGHTA and CDR2 is FQGTGA. The CDR3 extends over 15 amino acids. The CDR3 sequence: CASEGGLAVHNEQFF. The sequenced part of the CDR3 DNA is TGTGCCAGCGAGGGCGGACTAGCCGTCCACAATGAG.

Comments on this clone: The read terminates 3 residues ahead of where the CDR3 ends, so the germline J gene completes it. The gene calls are TRBV7-8 and TRBJ1-5, with 7 bases aligning to TRBD1. Germline trimming cut 0 bases from V and 5 bases from J; bases unmatched to any gene: 4. Germline V gene data show CDR1 as SGHVS and CDR2 as FQNEAQ. The CDR3 totals 15 residues. CDR3 protein: CASSLAATGYQPQHF. The CDR3 bases that were read are TGTGCCAGCAGCTTAGCAGCGACAGGGTATCAGCCC.